This T cell receptor beta chain was sequenced in a study of spatial heterogeneity in lung cancer. Overall study context: Across the raw uncorrected reads, a unique TCR and UMI combination was observed, on average, more than ten times.

Regarding time point: sample taken at primary tumor resection. Unsorted tumor, nontumor lung tissue or cryopreserved PBMC supplied the whole RNA. The 72 donors had untreated early-stage non-small cell lung cancer. Germline values: CDR1 SEHNR, CDR2 FQNEAQ (reference sequence). Trimming removed 5 bases from V and 3 bases from J; junction bases left unmatched: 4. The CDR3 totals 15 residues. TCRdb re-analysed the 5' RACE reads in MiXCR, keeping a single row per CDR3 protein. The table has tens of thousands of distinct CDR3 sequences, about 14% seen once. The clonotype originates from a male donor with early-stage non-small cell lung cancer. This chain links TRBV7-9 with TRBJ1-4; 9 bases are shared with TRBD1. The sequenced sample was PBMCs, obtained at surgery. The CDR3 is CASSRTGEANEKLFF. The CDR3 region has the DNA TGTGCCAGCAGCAGGACAGGGGAGGCTAATGAAAAACTGTTTTTT.